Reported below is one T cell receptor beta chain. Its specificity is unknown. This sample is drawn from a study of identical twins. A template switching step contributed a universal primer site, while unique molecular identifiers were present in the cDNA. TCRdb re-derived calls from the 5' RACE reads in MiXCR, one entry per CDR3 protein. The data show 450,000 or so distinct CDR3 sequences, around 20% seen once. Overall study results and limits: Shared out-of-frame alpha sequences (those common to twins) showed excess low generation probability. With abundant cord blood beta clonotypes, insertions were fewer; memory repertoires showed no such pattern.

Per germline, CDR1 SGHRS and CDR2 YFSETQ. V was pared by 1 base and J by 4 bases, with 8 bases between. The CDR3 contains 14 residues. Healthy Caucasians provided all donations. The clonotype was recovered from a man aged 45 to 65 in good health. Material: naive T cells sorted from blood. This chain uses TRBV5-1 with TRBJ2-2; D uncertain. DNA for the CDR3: TGCGCCAGCAGCTTGAGTAGAGCCACCGGGGAGCTGTTTTTT. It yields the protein CASSLSRATGELFF.